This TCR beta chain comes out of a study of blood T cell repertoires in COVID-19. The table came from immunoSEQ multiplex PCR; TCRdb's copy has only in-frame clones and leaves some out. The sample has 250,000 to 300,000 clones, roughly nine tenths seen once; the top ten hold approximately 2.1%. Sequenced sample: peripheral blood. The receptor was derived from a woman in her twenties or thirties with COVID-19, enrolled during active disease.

The CDR3: CASSRGTSGQETQYF. The CDR3 DNA reads as TGTGCCAGCAGCAGGGGGACTAGCGGGCAAGAGACCCAGTACTTC. The chain has TRBV5-5 and TRBJ2-5; 12 nucleotides agree with TRBD2. This CDR3 has 15 residues. The germline V gene has CDR1 SGHKS and CDR2 YYEKEE (reference sequence). V dropped 4 bases and J dropped 2; count of bases not matched to a gene: 3.